This T cell receptor (beta chain) was profiled in a study of CD8 T cells in ankylosing spondylitis. V was pared by 3 bases and J by 2 bases, with 14 bases between. This CDR3 is built from 15 residues. CDR1 SQVTM and CDR2 ANQGSEA come from the germline V gene. This clonotype was found a few times. Its antigen is unknown. Study results and caveats: Among TCR beta sequences, a motif of eight highly homologous variants appeared characteristic of ankylosing spondylitis blood. Some of these motif variants have turned up before, in reports on reactive arthritis synovial fluid and blood.

In making TCR beta libraries, quantitative 5'-RACE with molecular barcodes was used. TCRdb used MiXCR to reprocess the 5' RACE reads, holding one entry per CDR3 protein. The sample shows 350,000 to 450,000 distinct CDR3 sequences, 25% to 30% of them seen only once. This TCR was recovered from a male donor with ankylosing spondylitis. Sequenced material: blood, either unsorted or a sorted T cell fraction (not recorded which). The chain has TRBV29-1 and TRBJ2-4; the D gene is possibly TRBD1 (6 bases). CDR3 coding DNA: TGCAGCGTTGAGGGGACACTGGGGCCCAAAAACATTCAGTACTTC. Translated: CSVEGTLGPKNIQYF.